These 7 T cell receptor beta chains were sequenced from one sample in a study of beta chain features in type 1 diabetes. Reverse transcription of all isolated RNA meant that expressed TCRB transcripts were sequenced. Using immunoSEQ multiplex PCR, the repertoire was profiled, and TCRdb retains in-frame clones only, with some absent. The sample yields 100,000 to 150,000 clones, roughly 17% seen once. Study-level points and caveats: In all four CD4+ subsets, TCRB CDR3 length was significantly, moderately reduced in type 1 diabetes.

Their antigens are not known. The sequencing sample was made of central memory CD4+ T cells from blood. These TCRs come from a man aged 18 to 30 with type 1 diabetes.

This clone was counted only a few times. The chain has TRBV7-6 and TRBJ2-3; TRBD2 might be the D (6 bases). This CDR3 comprises 16 residues. Deletions cut 4 bases from V and 1 base from J, with 15 bases between. Per germline, CDR1 SGHVS and CDR2 FNYEAQ. The DNA of the CDR3 is TGTGCCAGCAGCTCGCGGGGTGGTAGCGGCACAGATACGCAGTATTTT. It specifies CASSSRGGSGTDTQYF.

This clone has a count of ten or more. The genes are TRBV2 and TRBJ1-5; D gene uncertain. CDR3 length: 13 amino acids. Germline V lookup: CDR1 SNHLY, CDR2 FYNNEI. The V and J ends lost 4 bases and 8 bases respectively, with 12 bases between them. The CDR3 DNA reads TGTGCCAGCAGTGTGTTCGATCGGGAGCCCCAGCATTTT. This translates into CASSVFDREPQHF.

This clone has a handful of counts. The chain employs TRBV7-8 and TRBJ1-2, with TRBD1 as a possible D gene (6 bases). Deletions cut 1 base from V and 6 bases from J, with 12 bases between. CDR3 length equals 14 residues. CDR1 is SGHVS, CDR2 FQNEAQ, per germline. Here the CDR3 reads CASSLDGQTHGYTF. CDR3 nucleotides: TGTGCCAGCAGCTTAGACGGACAGACCCATGGCTACACCTTC. Full variable domain (missing parts from reference TRBV7-8 and TRBJ1-2): GAGVSQSPRYKVAKRGQDVALRCDPISGHVSLFWYQQALGQGPEFLTYFQNEAQLDKSGLPSDRFFAERPEGSVSTLKIQRTQQEDSAVYLCASSLDGQTHGYTFGSGTRLTVV.

This clone was detected many times. Other DNA sequences in the same sample also yield this CDR3. The rearrangement uses TRBV5-6 and TRBJ2-1; D possibly corresponds to TRBD1 (5 bases). There are 12 residues in the CDR3. Germline loops: CDR1 SGHDT, CDR2 YYEEEE. V shed 2 bases and J shed 5 bases, with 5 bases lying between them. The CDR3 DNA reads as TGTGCCAGCAGCTTACAGGACAATGAGCAGTTCTTC. As protein: CASSLQDNEQFF. Filled out from reference TRBV5-6 and TRBJ2-1, the complete variable domain reads DAGVTQSPTHLIKTRGQQVTLRCSPKSGHDTVSWYQQALGQGPQFIFQYYEEEERQRGNFPDRFSGHQFPNYSSELNVNALLLGDSALYLCASSLQDNEQFFGPGTRLTVL.

This clone was seen a few times. V gene TRBV30 combines with J gene TRBJ1-2; TRBD1 matches 7 bases. The V gene end was trimmed by 0 bases and the J gene end by 5 bases; junction bases not matched to a gene: 3. CDR3 size: 13 residues. CDR1 GTSNPN and CDR2 SVGIG come from the germline V gene (reference sequence). CDR3: CAWSVKGAYGYTF. The CDR3 DNA is TGTGCCTGGAGTGTAAAGGGGGCATATGGCTACACCTTC.

This chain joins TRBV5-6 and TRBJ2-5; TRBD1 matches at 9 bases. V trimming: 0 bases; J trimming: 4 bases; junction bases outside the gene matches: 4. This CDR3 is built from 15 residues. The germline gives CDR1 SGHDT, CDR2 YYEEEE. CDR3: CASSLDRGLRETQYF. CDR3 nucleotides: TGTGCCAGCAGCTTGGACAGGGGGCTTCGAGAGACCCAGTACTTC.

The chain employs TRBV4-1 and TRBJ2-7; 12 nucleotides match TRBD2. The CDR3 loop spans 16 amino acids. The junction had 7 bases not matched to a gene; V was cut back by 2 bases and J by 5 bases. Germline CDR1 MGHRA, CDR2 YSYEKL. CDR3: CASSQPTSGRRDEQYF. The DNA for the CDR3 is TGCGCCAGCAGCCAACCGACTAGCGGGAGAAGGGACGAGCAGTACTTC.